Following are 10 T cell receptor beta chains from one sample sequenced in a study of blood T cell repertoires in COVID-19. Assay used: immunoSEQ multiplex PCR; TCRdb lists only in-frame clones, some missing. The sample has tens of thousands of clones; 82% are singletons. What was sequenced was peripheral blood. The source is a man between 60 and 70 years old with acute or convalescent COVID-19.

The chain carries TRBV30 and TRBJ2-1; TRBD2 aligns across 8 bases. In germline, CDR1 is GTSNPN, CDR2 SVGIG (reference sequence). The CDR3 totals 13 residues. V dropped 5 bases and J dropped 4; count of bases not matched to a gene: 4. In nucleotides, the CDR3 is TGTGCCTGGGAACTAGCGGAATACAATGAGCAGTTCTTC. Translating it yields CAWELAEYNEQFF.

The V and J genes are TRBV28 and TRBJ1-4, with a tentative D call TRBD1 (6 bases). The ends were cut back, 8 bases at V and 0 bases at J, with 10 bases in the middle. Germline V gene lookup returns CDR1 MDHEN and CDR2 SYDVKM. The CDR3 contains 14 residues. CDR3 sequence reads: CASCTGSTNEKLFF. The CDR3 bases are TGTGCCAGCTGTACAGGGTCAACTAATGAAAAACTGTTTTTT.

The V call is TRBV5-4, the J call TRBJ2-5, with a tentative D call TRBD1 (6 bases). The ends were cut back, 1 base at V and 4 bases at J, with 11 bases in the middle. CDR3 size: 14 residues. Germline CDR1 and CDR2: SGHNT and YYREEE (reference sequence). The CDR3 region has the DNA TGTGCCAGCAGCTTGAGACAGGTGGGAGAGACCCAGTACTTC. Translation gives CASSLRQVGETQYF.

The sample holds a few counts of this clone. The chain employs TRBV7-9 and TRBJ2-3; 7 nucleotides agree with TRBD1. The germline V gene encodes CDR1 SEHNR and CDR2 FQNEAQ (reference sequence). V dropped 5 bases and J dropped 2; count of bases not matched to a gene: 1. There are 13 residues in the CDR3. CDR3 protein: CASSGQVTDTQYF. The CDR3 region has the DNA TGTGCCAGCAGCGGACAGGTCACAGATACGCAGTATTTT.

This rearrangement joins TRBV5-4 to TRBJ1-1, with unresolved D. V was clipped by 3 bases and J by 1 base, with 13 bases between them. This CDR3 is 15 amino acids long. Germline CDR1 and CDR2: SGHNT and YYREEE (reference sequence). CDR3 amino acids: CASSSSKEGNTEAFF. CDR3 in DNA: TGTGCCAGCAGCTCCTCGAAAGAGGGGAACACTGAAGCTTTCTTT.

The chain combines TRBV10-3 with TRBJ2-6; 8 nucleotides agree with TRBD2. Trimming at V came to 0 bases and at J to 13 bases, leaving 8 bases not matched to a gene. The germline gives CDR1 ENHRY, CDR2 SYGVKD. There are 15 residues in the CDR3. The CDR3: CAISESTGGPNVLTF. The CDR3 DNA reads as TGTGCCATCAGTGAGTCAACGGGGGGGCCGAATGTCCTGACTTTC.

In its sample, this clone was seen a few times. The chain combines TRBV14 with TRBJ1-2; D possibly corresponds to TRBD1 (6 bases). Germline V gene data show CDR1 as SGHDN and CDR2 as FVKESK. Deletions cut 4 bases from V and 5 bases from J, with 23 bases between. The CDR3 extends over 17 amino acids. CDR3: CASSRQTGRGAGYGYTF. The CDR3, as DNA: TGTGCCAGCAGCCGGCAAACAGGGCGAGGCGCCGGGTATGGCTACACCTTC.

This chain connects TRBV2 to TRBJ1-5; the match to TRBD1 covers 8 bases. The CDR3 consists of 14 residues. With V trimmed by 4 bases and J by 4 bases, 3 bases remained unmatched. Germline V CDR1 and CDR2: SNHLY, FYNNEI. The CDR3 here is CASSGTGPNQPQHF. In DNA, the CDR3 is TGTGCCAGCAGTGGGACAGGGCCTAATCAGCCCCAGCATTTT. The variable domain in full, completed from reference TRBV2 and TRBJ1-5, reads EPEVTQTPSHQVTQMGQEVILRCVPISNHLYFYWYRQILGQKVEFLVSFYNNEISEKSEIFDDQFSVERPDGSNFTLKIRSTKLEDSAMYFCASSGTGPNQPQHFGDGTRLSIL.

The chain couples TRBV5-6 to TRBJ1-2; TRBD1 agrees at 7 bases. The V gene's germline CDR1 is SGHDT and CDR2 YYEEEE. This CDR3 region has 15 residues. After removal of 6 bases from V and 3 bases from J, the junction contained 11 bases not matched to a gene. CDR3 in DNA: TGTGCCAGCAACAAACAGGGGACTGCAGACTATGGCTACACCTTC. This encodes CASNKQGTADYGYTF.

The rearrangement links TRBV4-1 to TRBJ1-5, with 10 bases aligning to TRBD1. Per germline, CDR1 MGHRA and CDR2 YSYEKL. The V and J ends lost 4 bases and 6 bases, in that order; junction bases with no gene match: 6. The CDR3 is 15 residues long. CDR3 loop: CASSLAGQGSQPQHF. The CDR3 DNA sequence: TGCGCCAGCAGCCTGGCGGGACAGGGGTCTCAGCCCCAGCATTTT.